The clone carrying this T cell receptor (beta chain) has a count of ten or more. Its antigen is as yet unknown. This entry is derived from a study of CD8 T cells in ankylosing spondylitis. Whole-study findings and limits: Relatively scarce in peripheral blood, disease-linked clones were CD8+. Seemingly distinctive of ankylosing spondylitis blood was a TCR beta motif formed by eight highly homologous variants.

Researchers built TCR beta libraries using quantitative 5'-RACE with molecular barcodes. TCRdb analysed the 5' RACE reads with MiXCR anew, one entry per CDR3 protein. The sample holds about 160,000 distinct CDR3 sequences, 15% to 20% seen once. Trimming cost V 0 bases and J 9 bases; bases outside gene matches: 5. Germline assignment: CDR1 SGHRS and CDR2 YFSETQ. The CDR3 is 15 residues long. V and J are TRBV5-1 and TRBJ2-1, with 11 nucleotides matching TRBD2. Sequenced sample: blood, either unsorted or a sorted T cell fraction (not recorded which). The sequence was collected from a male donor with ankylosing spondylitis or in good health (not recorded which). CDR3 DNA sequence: TGCGCCAGCAGCTTGGAGTCTAGCGGGAGGCCTGAGCAGTTCTTC. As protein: CASSLESSGRPEQFF.